Included here is one TCR beta chain sequence, with context. Its antigen target is currently unknown. No base qualities exist here, and no much larger clone lies one base off it. The germline V gene specifies MNHEY as CDR1 and SVGAGI as CDR2. Relative to germline, V is 5 bases shorter and J is 0 bases shorter, with 11 bases between their ends. The CDR3, from cysteine to phenylalanine, totals 14 residues. Of all the DNA, just the CDR3 is kept, 42 bases in frame from base 1. The time point label on this specimen signifies: approximately 25 months on ibrutinib. For TCR beta library preparation, around 2 micrograms of genomic DNA were isolated from cryopreserved PBMCs. Longitudinal blood samples from CLL patients receiving ibrutinib monotherapy were subjected to high-throughput TCR beta sequencing. Patients were enrolled in a phase 2 open-label single-center ibrutinib monotherapy trial. Each clonotype received, on average, about 10x coverage in deep resolution sequencing performed on a MiSeq, where the target depth lay between 1 in 1 million and 1 in 200,000 T cells. The immunoSEQ hsTCRB Kit was used to generate TCR beta libraries. In the paper's pipeline: ImmunoSEQ Data Assistant and ImmunoSEQ Analyzer were used for data analysis, and V, D and J genes were assigned according to IMGT definitions. Clonality, with values ranging from 0 to 1, was calculated as one minus the normalized Shannon entropy of productive rearrangement frequencies. Public clonotype analysis was restricted to overrepresented clonotypes comprising at least 0.05% of each patient's repertoire. Some twelve age-matched healthy donor repertoires from immuneACCESS were used as controls for clonality. TCRdb limited this immuneACCESS table to in-frame rearrangements with V and J called. A share of clones is missing; checked studies link under half to unresolved V genes, and the rest is unexplained. That table gives V, J and clone size, and the DNA gave D and trimming. This sample holds roughly 250,000 clones; 70% were observed only once. The biggest ten clones account for less than 20% of the sample.

This specimen comes from a study of cytotoxic CD8 clonotypes in ibrutinib-treated CLL listed by TCRdb under 2021. Regarding the study in general: In this cohort, more than 14 patients were treatment-naive and approximately twelve were relapsed/refractory, while 17 to 18 had unmutated IGHV. Partial responses were observed in roughly 25 patients and complete responses in 2; after a median follow-up of 68 months, remission was maintained in around 14 patients and progression was observed in about twelve. The response samples were drawn at a median of 12 months into treatment, with a range of about 6 to 36 months. On average, each sample had roughly 230,000 productive templates and tens of thousands of productive rearrangements. Of the 86 people in the trial, 26 had longitudinal samples available. Cryopreserved peripheral blood mononuclear cells were obtained prior to treatment, at the time of response, and at either disease progression or sustained remission. Patients were still on ibrutinib when every remission and progressive disease sample was collected.

The paper as a whole reports these results and caveats: At ibrutinib response clonality went up, during sustained remission it held steady, and at progression it dropped back toward baseline. Baseline clonality exceeded that of age-matched healthy donors and correlated strongly with circulating CD8+ T-cell counts. Public clonotypes were rare and either shrank or stayed stable during treatment, and the rise in clonality at ibrutinib response reflected expansion of private clonotypes. Sustained-remission and progressing patients did not have matched sampling times, and lymph node repertoires were not examined.

The sequence links TRBV6-5 to TRBJ2-7; too little of a D gene remains to name it. The material sequenced was PBMCs, taken after 24 months of ibrutinib treatment. This receptor was taken from a human donor with chronic lymphocytic leukemia. The nucleotide sequence is given as TGTGCCAGCAGTACGGATCTAGACTCCTACGAGCAGTACTTC. Its product reads: CASSTDLDSYEQYF.